This T cell receptor beta chain was captured by sequencing in a study of vaccination effects on CD4 cells after COVID-19. The protocol was immunoSEQ multiplex PCR, while the TCRdb copy is restricted to in-frame clones and leaves out a portion. The sample shows roughly 65,000 clones, more than 70% of them seen only once. CDR3 length equals 15 residues. CDR1 and CDR2 from the germline V gene are SEHNR and FQNEAQ (reference sequence). V dropped 5 bases and J dropped 4 bases, with 17 bases sitting between them. Sequencing in the ViraFEST assay came after antigen-specific CD4+ T cells had been expanded with viral peptide pools, which were used to stimulate PBMC. Isolating CD4+ T cells followed more than 9 days of culture. Previously uninfected by SARS-CoV-2, the vaccine recipients also showed negative nucleocapsid antibodies. With regard to this clone: Its matching antigen is unknown.

This clonotype was sampled from a human donor who received a COVID-19 vaccine. The rearrangement joins TRBV7-9 to TRBJ2-5, with D unresolved. The source was CD4+ T cells from PBMCs cultured with HCoV-NL63 spike peptides, collected before COVID-19 vaccination. This chain's CDR3 is CASSPRVSQGETQYF. Here the CDR3 DNA reads TGTGCCAGCAGCCCTCGGGTCTCCCAAGGAGAGACCCAGTACTTC. The full variable domain, with the rest looked up from reference TRBV7-9 and TRBJ2-5, is DTGVSQNPRHKITKRGQNVTFRCDPISEHNRLYWYRQTLGQGPEFLTYFQNEAQLEKSRLLSDRFSAERPKGSFSTLEIQRTEQGDSAMYLCASSPRVSQGETQYFGPGTRLLVL.